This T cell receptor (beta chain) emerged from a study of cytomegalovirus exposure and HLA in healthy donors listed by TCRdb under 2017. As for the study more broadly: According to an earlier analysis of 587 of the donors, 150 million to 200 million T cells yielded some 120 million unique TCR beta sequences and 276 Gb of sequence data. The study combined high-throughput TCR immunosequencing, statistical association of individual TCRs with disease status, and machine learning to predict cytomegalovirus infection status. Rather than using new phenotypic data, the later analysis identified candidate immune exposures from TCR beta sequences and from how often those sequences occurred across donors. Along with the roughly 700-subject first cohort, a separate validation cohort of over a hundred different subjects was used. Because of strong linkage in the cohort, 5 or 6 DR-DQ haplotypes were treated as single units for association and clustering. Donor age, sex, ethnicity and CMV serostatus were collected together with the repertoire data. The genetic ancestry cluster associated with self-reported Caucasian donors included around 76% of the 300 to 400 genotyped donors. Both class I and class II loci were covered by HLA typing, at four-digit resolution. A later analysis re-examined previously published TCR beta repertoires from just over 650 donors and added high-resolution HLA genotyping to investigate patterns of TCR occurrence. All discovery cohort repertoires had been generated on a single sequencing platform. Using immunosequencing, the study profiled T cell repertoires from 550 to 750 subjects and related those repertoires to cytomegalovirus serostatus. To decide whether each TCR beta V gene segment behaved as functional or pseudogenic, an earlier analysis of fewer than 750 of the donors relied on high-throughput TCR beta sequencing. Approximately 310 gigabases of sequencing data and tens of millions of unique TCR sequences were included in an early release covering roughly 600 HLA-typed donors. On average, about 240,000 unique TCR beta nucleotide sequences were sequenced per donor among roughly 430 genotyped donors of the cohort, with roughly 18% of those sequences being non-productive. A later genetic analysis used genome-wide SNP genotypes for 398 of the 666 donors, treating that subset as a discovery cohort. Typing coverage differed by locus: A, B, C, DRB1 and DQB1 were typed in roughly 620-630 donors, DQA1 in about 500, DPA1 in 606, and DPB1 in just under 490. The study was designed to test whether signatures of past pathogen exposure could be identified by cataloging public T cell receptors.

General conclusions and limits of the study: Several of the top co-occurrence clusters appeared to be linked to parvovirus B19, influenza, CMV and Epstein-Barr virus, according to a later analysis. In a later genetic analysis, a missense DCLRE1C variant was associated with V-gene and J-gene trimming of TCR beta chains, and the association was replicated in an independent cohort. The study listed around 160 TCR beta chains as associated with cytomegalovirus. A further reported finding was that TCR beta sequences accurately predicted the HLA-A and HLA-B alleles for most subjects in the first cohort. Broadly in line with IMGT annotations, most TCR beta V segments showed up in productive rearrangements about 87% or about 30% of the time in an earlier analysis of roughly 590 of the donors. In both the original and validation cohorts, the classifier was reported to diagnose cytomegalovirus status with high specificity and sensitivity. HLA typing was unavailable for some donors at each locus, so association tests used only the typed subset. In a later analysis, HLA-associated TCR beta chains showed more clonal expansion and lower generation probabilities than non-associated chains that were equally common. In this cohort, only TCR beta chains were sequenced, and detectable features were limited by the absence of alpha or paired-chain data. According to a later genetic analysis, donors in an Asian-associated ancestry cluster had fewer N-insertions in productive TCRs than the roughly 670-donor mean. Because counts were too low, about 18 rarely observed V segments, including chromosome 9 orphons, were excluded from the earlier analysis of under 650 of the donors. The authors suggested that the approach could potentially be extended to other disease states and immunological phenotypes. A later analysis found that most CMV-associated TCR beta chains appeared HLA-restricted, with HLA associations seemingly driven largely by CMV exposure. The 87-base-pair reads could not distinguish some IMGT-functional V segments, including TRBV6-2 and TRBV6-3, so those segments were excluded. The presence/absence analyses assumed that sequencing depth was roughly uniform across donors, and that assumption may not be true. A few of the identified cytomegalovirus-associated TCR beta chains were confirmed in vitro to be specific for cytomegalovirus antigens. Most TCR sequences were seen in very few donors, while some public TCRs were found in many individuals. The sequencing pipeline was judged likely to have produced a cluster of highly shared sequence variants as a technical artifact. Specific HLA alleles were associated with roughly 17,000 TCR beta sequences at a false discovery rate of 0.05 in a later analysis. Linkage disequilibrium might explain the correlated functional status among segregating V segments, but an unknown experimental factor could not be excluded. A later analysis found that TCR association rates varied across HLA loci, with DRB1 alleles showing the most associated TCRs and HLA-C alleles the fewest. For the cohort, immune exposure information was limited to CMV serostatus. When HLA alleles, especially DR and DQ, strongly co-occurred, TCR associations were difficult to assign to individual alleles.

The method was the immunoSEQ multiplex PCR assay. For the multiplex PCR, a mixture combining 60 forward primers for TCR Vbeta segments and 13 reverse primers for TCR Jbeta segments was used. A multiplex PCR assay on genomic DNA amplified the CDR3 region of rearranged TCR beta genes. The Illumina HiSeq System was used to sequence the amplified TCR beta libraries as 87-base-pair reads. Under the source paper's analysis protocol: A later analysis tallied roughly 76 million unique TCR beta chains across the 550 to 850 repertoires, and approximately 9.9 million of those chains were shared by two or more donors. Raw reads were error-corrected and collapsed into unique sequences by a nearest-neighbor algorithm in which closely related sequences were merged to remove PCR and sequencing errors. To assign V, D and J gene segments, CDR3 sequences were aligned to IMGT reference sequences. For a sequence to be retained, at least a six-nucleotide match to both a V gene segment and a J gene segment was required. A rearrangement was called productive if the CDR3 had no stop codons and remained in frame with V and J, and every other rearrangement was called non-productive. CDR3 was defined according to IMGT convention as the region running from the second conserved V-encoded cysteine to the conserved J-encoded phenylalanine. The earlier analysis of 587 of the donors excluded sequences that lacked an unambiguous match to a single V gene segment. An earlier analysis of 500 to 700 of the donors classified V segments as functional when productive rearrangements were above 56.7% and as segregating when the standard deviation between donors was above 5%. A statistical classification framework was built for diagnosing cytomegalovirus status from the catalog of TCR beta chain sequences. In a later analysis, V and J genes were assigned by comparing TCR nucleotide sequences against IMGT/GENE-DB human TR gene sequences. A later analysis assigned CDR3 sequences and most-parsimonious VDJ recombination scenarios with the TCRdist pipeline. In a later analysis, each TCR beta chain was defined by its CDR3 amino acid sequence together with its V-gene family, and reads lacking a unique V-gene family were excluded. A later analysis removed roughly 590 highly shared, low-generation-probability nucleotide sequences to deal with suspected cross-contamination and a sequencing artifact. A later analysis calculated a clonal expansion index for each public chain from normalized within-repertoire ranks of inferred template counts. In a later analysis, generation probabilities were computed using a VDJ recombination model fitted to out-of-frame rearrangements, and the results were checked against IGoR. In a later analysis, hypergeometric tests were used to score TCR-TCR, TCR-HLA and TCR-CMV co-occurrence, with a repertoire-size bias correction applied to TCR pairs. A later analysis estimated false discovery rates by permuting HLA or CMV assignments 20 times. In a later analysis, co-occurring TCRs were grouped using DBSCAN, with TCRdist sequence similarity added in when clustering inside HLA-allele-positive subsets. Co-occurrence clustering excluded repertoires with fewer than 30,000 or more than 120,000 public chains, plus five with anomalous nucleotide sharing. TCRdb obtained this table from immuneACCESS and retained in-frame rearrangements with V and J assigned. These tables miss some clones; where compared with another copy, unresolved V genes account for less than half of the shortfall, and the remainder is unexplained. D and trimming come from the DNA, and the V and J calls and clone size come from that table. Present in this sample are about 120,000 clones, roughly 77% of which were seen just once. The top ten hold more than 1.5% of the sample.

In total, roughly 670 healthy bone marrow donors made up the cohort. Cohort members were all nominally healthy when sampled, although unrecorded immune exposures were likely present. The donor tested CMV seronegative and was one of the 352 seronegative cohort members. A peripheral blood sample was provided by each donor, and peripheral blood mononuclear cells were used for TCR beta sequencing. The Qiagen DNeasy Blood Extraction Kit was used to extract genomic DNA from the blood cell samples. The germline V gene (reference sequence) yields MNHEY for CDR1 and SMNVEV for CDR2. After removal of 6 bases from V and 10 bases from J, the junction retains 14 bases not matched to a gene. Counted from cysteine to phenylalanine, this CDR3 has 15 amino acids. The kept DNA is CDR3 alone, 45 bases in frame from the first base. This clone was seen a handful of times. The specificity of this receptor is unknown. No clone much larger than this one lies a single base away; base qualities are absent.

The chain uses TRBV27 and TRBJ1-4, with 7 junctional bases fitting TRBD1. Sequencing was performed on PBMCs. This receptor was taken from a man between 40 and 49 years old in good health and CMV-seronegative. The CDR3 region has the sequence CASRPADRAFGKLFF. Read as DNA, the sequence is TGTGCCAGCAGACCCGCCGACAGGGCGTTCGGAAAACTGTTTTTT.